The rows below give T cell receptor beta chains drawn from one sample of a study of T cells in Graves' hyperthyroidism and ophthalmopathy. TCRdb redid the calling of the multiplex PCR reads with MiXCR, one entry per CDR3 protein. The repertoire holds over 500,000 distinct CDR3 sequences, 14% seen once, with over 11% in the top ten. What was sequenced was blood. Receptors were obtained from a woman in her forties with Graves' hyperthyroidism. Both conserved end residues are part of each CDR3. The order of the fields is V gene, J gene, D gene, clone size, CDR3 protein, CDR3 DNA. D genes are given only for firm matches. Clone size appears in some rows only: once, few, many, or a class for an expanded clone.

TRBV10-3	TRBJ2-7	TRBD2	many	CAISGGAGTSGYEQYF	TGTGCCATCAGTGGCGGGGCTGGGACTAGCGGCTACGAGCAGTACTTC
TRBV11-2	TRBJ1-1	.	.	CASSLDARNTEAFF	TGTGCCAGCAGCTTAGATGCGCGGAACACTGAAGCTTTCTTT
TRBV28	TRBJ2-7	.	many	CASSFQLKGEGPQRYEQYF	TGTGCCAGCAGTTTTCAGCTAAAGGGCGAAGGGCCTCAAAGGTACGAGCAGTACTTC
TRBV5-1	TRBJ1-1	.	many	CASSLDLLTNTEAFF	TGCGCCAGCAGCTTGGATCTTCTCACCAATACTGAAGCTTTCTTT
TRBV10-2	TRBJ2-7	.	many	CASSDPAGYEQYF	TGCGCCAGCAGTGATCCCGCCGGATACGAGCAGTACTTC
TRBV20-1	TRBJ2-1	.	few	CSAPAPGVGNEQFF	TGCAGTGCCCCAGCCCCGGGAGTGGGTAATGAGCAGTTCTTC
TRBV7-6	TRBJ1-2	.	few	CASSLGGHGYTF	TGTGCCAGCAGCTTAGGGGGCCATGGCTACACCTTC
TRBV6-1	TRBJ1-5	TRBD1	many	CASSESPGQGYQPQHF	TGTGCCAGCAGTGAAAGCCCTGGACAGGGGTATCAGCCCCAGCATTTT
TRBV30	TRBJ2-1	TRBD2	many	CAWSSGRTSSGSEQFF	TGTGCCTGGAGTTCCGGGCGGACTAGCTCAGGGTCTGAGCAGTTCTTC
TRBV9	TRBJ2-7	TRBD1	many	CASSVEGQASYEQYF	TGTGCCAGCAGCGTAGAGGGACAGGCTTCCTACGAGCAGTACTTC
TRBV18	TRBJ2-5	TRBD2	.	CASSPLLALLEETQYF	TGTGCCAGCTCACCGTTACTAGCGCTCCTAGAAGAGACCCAGTACTTC
TRBV5-4	TRBJ2-1	TRBD1	once	CASSFYRGTYNEQFF	TGTGCCAGCAGCTTTTACAGGGGTACCTACAATGAGCAGTTCTTC
TRBV27	TRBJ2-4	.	few	CASSRFQDSKNIQYF	TGTGCCAGCAGTCGGTTCCAGGACTCCAAAAACATTCAGTACTTC
TRBV19	TRBJ1-5	.	.	CASSIRLQMSNQPQHF	TGTGCCAGTAGTATAAGATTGCAAATGAGCAATCAGCCCCAGCATTTT
TRBV10-3	TRBJ2-5	.	many	CAISEGGRQETQYF	TGTGCCATCAGTGAAGGGGGGCGCCAAGAGACCCAGTACTTC
TRBV24-1	TRBJ2-2	TRBD2	many	CATSDPGLAGVHTGELFF	TGTGCCACCAGTGATCCCGGACTAGCGGGAGTACACACCGGGGAGCTGTTTTTT
TRBV5-6	TRBJ2-3	TRBD2	few	CASSLGQREADTQYF	TGTGCCAGCAGCTTGGGTCAGCGGGAGGCAGATACGCAGTATTTT
TRBV2	TRBJ2-3	.	many	CASSRNGADTQYF	TGTGCCAGCAGCCGGAATGGGGCAGATACGCAGTATTTT
TRBV27	TRBJ2-1	.	.	CASSSKVGQQPYNEQFF	TGTGCCAGCAGTTCAAAAGTAGGACAGCAGCCCTACAATGAGCAGTTCTTC
TRBV11-2	TRBJ2-7	TRBD1	many	CASSPGRGTGRHEQYF	TGTGCCAGCAGCCCGGGGAGAGGGACAGGGAGGCACGAGCAGTACTTC
TRBV5-1	TRBJ2-1	.	many	CASSLTRLVNEQFF	TGCGCCAGCAGCTTAACTCGACTAGTTAATGAGCAGTTCTTC
TRBV7-3	TRBJ2-1	.	many	CASRQQGPGSYNEQFF	TGTGCCAGCAGACAGCAGGGGCCGGGCTCCTACAATGAGCAGTTCTTC
TRBV6-6	TRBJ1-1	.	few	CASSYLGTRSGRRTEAFF	TGTGCCAGCAGTTACTTGGGAACCAGGAGCGGGAGGCGGACTGAAGCTTTCTTT
TRBV27	TRBJ1-5	TRBD1	many	CASSLDRGLQPQHF	TGTGCCAGCAGTTTGGACAGGGGGCTTCAGCCCCAGCATTTT
TRBV5-5	TRBJ2-5	TRBD2	.	CASIRDLAGGPRETQYF	TGTGCCAGCATCCGAGACCTAGCGGGAGGGCCACGAGAGACCCAGTACTTC
TRBV11-2	TRBJ2-5	TRBD2	many	CASSLDRVVASGGQETQYF	TGTGCCAGCAGCTTAGATAGGGTGGTGGCTAGCGGGGGCCAAGAGACCCAGTACTTC